This record looks at one TCR beta chain sequence and its context. Its antigen is still unknown. Amplification used 60 Vbeta primers and 13 Jbeta primers. The method was immunoSEQ multiplex PCR; TCRdb's version includes in-frame clones alone and lacks a portion of them. The table lists approximately 110,000 clones. This specimen comes from a study of cytomegalovirus exposure and HLA in healthy donors. On the study more broadly: The Caucasian-associated ancestry cluster contained approximately 81% of the approximately 390 genotyped donors. Study-level results: An observed cluster of highly shared sequence variants was recorded as a likely sequencing artifact. Common viral pathogens seemed, in a later analysis, to connect with several of the most significant clusters.

The ends were cut back, 0 bases at V and 2 bases at J, with 9 bases in the middle. The CDR3 runs 14 residues. Germline CDR1 SGHNT, CDR2 YYREEE (reference sequence). The rearrangement joins TRBV5-4 to TRBJ2-7; a possible D gene is TRBD1 (6 bases). The clonotype originates from a man between 18 and 35 years old in good health and CMV-seronegative. Source material: PBMCs. CDR3 sequence: CASSLGAGAYEQYF. The CDR3 DNA reads TGTGCCAGCAGCTTGGGCGCAGGGGCCTACGAGCAGTACTTC.